The 2 T cell receptor beta chains below were found in one sample sequenced in a study of blood T cell repertoires in COVID-19. Data came from immunoSEQ multiplex PCR; TCRdb stores just in-frame clones and leaves some out. The sample includes fewer than 80,000 clones, almost 90% of them seen just once. Sequences were obtained from peripheral blood. Receptor source: a man between 45 and 60 years old with acute or convalescent COVID-19.

V is TRBV19 and J is TRBJ1-2, with D maybe TRBD1 (6 bases). Germline values: CDR1 LNHDA, CDR2 SQIVND (reference sequence). CDR3 length: 13 amino acids. The germline V and J ends were trimmed by 5 bases and 7 bases, with 14 bases remaining between them. The CDR3 DNA sequence: TGTGCCAGTAGTCCCAGGGGCCCGTCTGGCTACACCTTC. Protein: CASSPRGPSGYTF.

The rearrangement uses TRBV10-2 and TRBJ1-2; no firm D call. The CDR3 has 13 amino acids. Germline V gives CDR1 WSHSY, CDR2 SAAADI. Trimming cost V 9 bases and J 8 bases, with 19 bases left between them. CDR3: CASRAGGQGGYTF. DNA of the CDR3: TGCGCCAGTCGAGCAGGCGGGCAAGGGGGCTACACCTTC.